This T cell receptor beta chain was retrieved from a study of shared T cell receptors in the human thymus. TCRdb's copy holds only in-frame clones and misses some; the assay was immunoSEQ multiplex PCR. The table has hundreds of thousands of clones, roughly 90% seen once; the top ten hold roughly 0.0097%. This clone has a single count. V lost 6 bases, J lost 2 bases, and 20 bases lay in between. The CDR3 spans 18 residues. Germline lookup yields CDR1 MDHEN and CDR2 SYDVKM. The data were also submitted as part of a second study, on human thymus T cells. That paper states: Thymic resections from corrective heart surgery supplied the tissue.

What was sequenced was thymocytes. This clonotype was obtained from a boy in the first two years of life with a congenital heart defect. The chain joins TRBV28 to TRBJ2-6, with D maybe TRBD1 (5 bases). The chain's CDR3 is CASSPWPTGVAGANVLTF. DNA of the CDR3: TGTGCCAGCAGCCCTTGGCCCACAGGAGTAGCTGGGGCCAACGTCCTGACTTTC. The whole variable domain, filled in from reference TRBV28 and TRBJ2-6, reads DVKVTQSSRYLVKRTGEKVFLECVQDMDHENMFWYRQDPGLGLRLIYFSYDVKMKEKGDIPEGYSVSREKKERFSLILESASTNQTSMYLCASSPWPTGVAGANVLTFGAGSRLTVL.